Each of the 20 T cell receptor beta chains below was sequenced from the same sample in a study of blood T cell repertoires in COVID-19. The method was immunoSEQ multiplex PCR; TCRdb's version includes in-frame clones alone and lacks a portion of them. Of over 200,000 clones in the sample, roughly 85% were seen once. The sequenced sample was peripheral blood. Source of these receptors: a man aged 25 to 40 who had recovered from COVID-19.

The rearrangement links TRBV6-5 to TRBJ2-7; TRBD2 matches 9 bases. Per germline, CDR1 MNHEY and CDR2 SVGAGI. CDR3 length equals 15 residues. V was pared by 7 bases and J by 0 bases, with 7 bases of the junction left unmatched. The CDR3 spells CASTLSGGLSYEQYF. For the CDR3, the DNA is TGTGCCAGCACCCTTAGCGGGGGCCTCTCCTACGAGCAGTACTTC.

Here the CDR3 DNA reads TGCAGCGCTCCAGGGTTATCTAACTATGGCTACACCTTC. Translated: CSAPGLSNYGYTF. V gene TRBV29-1 combines with J gene TRBJ1-2; a possible D gene is TRBD1 (5 bases). Looked up from germline, CDR1 is SQVTM and CDR2 is ANQGSEA. This CDR3 is 13 amino acids long. V lost 7 bases, J lost 0 bases, and 12 bases lay in between. The whole variable domain, remainder taken from reference TRBV29-1 and TRBJ1-2, is SAVISQKPSRDICQRGTSLTIQCQVDSQVTMMFWYRQQPGQSLTLIATANQGSEATYESGFVIDKFPISRPNLTFSTLTVSNMSPEDSSIYLCSAPGLSNYGYTFGSGTRLTVV.

The chain employs TRBV18 and TRBJ1-2, with a weak D call TRBD1 (6 bases). The CDR3 runs to 14 residues. CDR1 is KGHSH, CDR2 LQKENI, per germline. V was clipped by 2 bases and J by 5 bases, with 12 bases between them. The CDR3 nucleotides read TGTGCCAGCTCACCAAATCAGGGGCTGTATGGCTACACCTTC. Protein: CASSPNQGLYGYTF. Based on the CDR3 plus reference TRBV18 and TRBJ1-2, the full variable domain is NAGVMQNPRHLVRRRGQEARLRCSPMKGHSHVYWYRQLPEEGLKFMVYLQKENIIDESGMPKERFSAEFPKEGPSILRIQQVVRGDSAAYFCASSPNQGLYGYTFGSGTRLTVV.

CDR3: CASSFFGSGGETQYF. CDR3 sequence (DNA): TGTGCCAGCAGCTTCTTTGGGTCGGGGGGAGAGACCCAGTACTTC. The V call is TRBV7-2, the J call TRBJ2-5; 7 nucleotides align to TRBD2. The ends lost 3 bases at V and 4 bases at J; junction bases unmatched: 8. CDR1 SGHTA and CDR2 FQGNSA come from the germline V gene. The CDR3 is 15 residues long.

The V and J genes are TRBV5-1 and TRBJ2-6; D unclear. Trimming left V 7 bases short and J 4 bases short, with 15 bases between. The CDR3 loop spans 15 amino acids. Germline V gene data show CDR1 as SGHRS and CDR2 as YFSETQ. CDR3: CASGSHYRGANVLTF. CDR3 DNA sequence: TGCGCCAGCGGCTCTCACTATAGAGGGGCCAACGTCCTGACTTTC.

This clone was seen once. V gene TRBV4-2 combines with J gene TRBJ1-5; a weak D match, TRBD1 (5 bases). CDR3 length: 17 residues. V gave up 1 base and J gave up 3 bases, with 16 bases separating them. CDR1 is LGHNA and CDR2 is YNFKEQ in the germline V gene. In DNA form, the CDR3 reads TGTGCCAGCAGCCAAGCTCCCACGGGGGGTAACAATCAGCCCCAGCATTTT. Protein product: CASSQAPTGGNNQPQHF.

V usage is TRBV24-1 and J usage is TRBJ2-6; tentatively, D is TRBD1 (6 bases). CDR1 KGHDR and CDR2 SFDVKD come from the germline V gene. This CDR3 has 19 amino acids. Between the trimmed V and J ends, which lost 0 bases and 1 base, there was a span of 15 bases. CDR3 protein: CATSDLPLGGESGANVLTF. The DNA for the CDR3 is TGTGCCACCAGTGATTTGCCCCTAGGGGGAGAATCTGGGGCCAACGTCCTGACTTTC.

This clone was seen once. The CDR3: CASSQPDRGGHHEQYF. The CDR3 DNA reads TGCGCCAGCAGCCAGCCCGACAGGGGTGGGCATCACGAGCAGTACTTC. The rearrangement uses TRBV4-1 and TRBJ2-7, with 8 bases lining up with TRBD1. Germline V gives CDR1 MGHRA, CDR2 YSYEKL. The CDR3 extends over 16 amino acids. V trimming: 3 bases; J trimming: 5 bases; junction bases outside the gene matches: 12.

The chain has TRBV7-2 and TRBJ1-2; TRBD1 agrees at 7 bases. Germline V lookup: CDR1 SGHTA, CDR2 FQGNSA. V was pared by 5 bases and J by 5 bases, with 5 bases of the junction left unmatched. The CDR3 sequence is 13 residues long. This CDR3 reads CASSAGQFYGYTF. The CDR3 DNA reads TGTGCCAGCAGCGCGGGACAGTTTTATGGCTACACCTTC. The full variable domain, its missing parts supplied by reference TRBV7-2 and TRBJ1-2, is GAGVSQSPSNKVTEKGKDVELRCDPISGHTALYWYRQSLGQGLEFLIYFQGNSAPDKSGLPSDRFSAERTGGSVSTLTIQRTQQEDSAVYLCASSAGQFYGYTFGSGTRLTVV.

The CDR3 sequence: CASRYGQGGNYNEQFF. The CDR3 DNA sequence: TGCGCCAGCAGGTACGGACAGGGGGGCAACTACAATGAGCAGTTCTTC. The genes are TRBV5-1 and TRBJ2-1; TRBD1 matches at 10 bases. CDR3 size: 16 residues. Germline assignment: CDR1 SGHRS and CDR2 YFSETQ. Unmatched junction bases numbered 8, after V lost 5 bases and J lost 3 bases.

The chain recombines TRBV24-1 with TRBJ2-7; 11 bases map to TRBD1. V was pared by 0 bases and J by 7 bases, with 10 bases of the junction left unmatched. Germline CDR1 and CDR2: KGHDR and SFDVKD. This CDR3 has 17 amino acids. This chain's CDR3 is CATSDLLRTGGRHEQYF. The CDR3 nucleotides are TGTGCCACCAGTGATTTGCTGAGGACAGGGGGCCGCCATGAGCAGTACTTC.

The chain has TRBV19 and TRBJ2-4; D unresolved. Trimming took off 7 bases at V and 0 bases at J, with 10 bases between the two ends. Germline V gene data show CDR1 as LNHDA and CDR2 as SQIVND (reference sequence). This CDR3 is 14 amino acids long. In DNA, the CDR3 is TGTGCCAGTAACGCCCCGGGAGCCAAAAACATTCAGTACTTC. This gives the protein CASNAPGAKNIQYF.

This clone was observed once. The chain joins TRBV27 to TRBJ2-1; D is perhaps TRBD1 (5 bases). The V end was cut by 4 bases, the J end by 4 bases, with 17 bases between. This CDR3 is built from 16 residues. CDR1 and CDR2 (germline): MNHEY, SMNVEV (reference sequence). CDR3 nucleotides: TGTGCCAGCAGTTCACTACGGACACCACATTACAATGAGCAGTTCTTC. Translation gives CASSSLRTPHYNEQFF.

V gene TRBV6-5 combines with J gene TRBJ2-5; D is possibly TRBD1 (5 bases). V shed 5 bases and J shed 11 bases, with 18 bases lying between them. Per germline, CDR1 MNHEY and CDR2 SVGAGI. The CDR3 length is 13 residues. DNA for the CDR3: TGTGCCAGCAGTCTCAGGGCACCTCTCTCTCAGTACTTC. Its translation is CASSLRAPLSQYF.

The rearrangement joins TRBV3-1 (or the pseudogene TRBV3-2) to TRBJ1-1, with D unresolved. Germline V gives CDR1 LGHDT, CDR2 YNNKEL (reference sequence). CDR3 length: 15 residues. Trimming removed 4 bases at V and 6 bases at J, with 18 bases between. For the CDR3, the DNA is TGTGCCAGCAGCCCGACCTCCCGGGTGACGGCTGAAGCTTTCTTT. This gives the protein CASSPTSRVTAEAFF.

In this sample, this clone turned up once. The J gene is TRBJ1-2, the V gene TRBV28; a weak D match, TRBD1 (5 bases). V was pared by 5 bases and J by 4 bases, with 5 bases between. The CDR3 is 11 residues long. From germline, CDR1 is MDHEN and CDR2 SYDVKM. The CDR3 loop reads CASSQGYGYTF. The CDR3 nucleotides are TGTGCCAGCAGTCAGGGCTATGGCTACACCTTC.

The genes are TRBV5-4 and TRBJ1-1; a possible D gene is TRBD1 (6 bases). The germline V gene has CDR1 SGHNT and CDR2 YYREEE (reference sequence). The CDR3 sequence is 15 residues long. V lost 1 base to trimming and J lost 5 bases, with 15 bases between them. This chain's CDR3 is CASSLREGERTEAFF. The CDR3 nucleotides read TGTGCCAGCAGCTTGCGTGAGGGGGAAAGGACTGAAGCTTTCTTT.

The chain links TRBV15 to TRBJ2-1, with TRBD2 matching 8 bases. Germline CDR1 LNHNV, CDR2 YYDKDF (reference sequence). This CDR3 has 14 amino acids. J lost 6 bases, V lost 3 bases, and 4 bases had no gene match. CDR3 nucleotides: TGTGCCACCAGCAGGACCGGGGGGGGCAATGAGCAGTTCTTC. It is translated as CATSRTGGGNEQFF.

This clone was seen a few times. The chain links TRBV5-1 to TRBJ1-6; D perhaps matches TRBD1 (5 bases). The germline gives CDR1 SGHRS, CDR2 YFSETQ. Trimming cost V 0 bases and J 4 bases, with 8 bases left between them. This CDR3 contains 15 residues. The CDR3 loop is CASSLDRPYNSPLHF. In DNA, the CDR3 is TGCGCCAGCAGCTTGGACAGGCCTTATAATTCACCCCTCCACTTT.

This clone has just one count. The V gene is TRBV30, the J gene TRBJ2-7, with a weak D call TRBD1 (5 bases). Looked up from germline, CDR1 is GTSNPN and CDR2 is SVGIG (reference sequence). The CDR3 is 12 amino acids. Trimming left V 0 bases short and J 2 bases short, with 5 bases between. CDR3 sequence reads: CAWSVQAYEQYF. For the CDR3, the DNA is TGTGCCTGGAGTGTACAGGCCTACGAGCAGTACTTC.